The TCR beta chain described here comes from a study of T cell responses to AZD1222 COVID-19 vaccine. Study background: Second doses were pooled across both intervals (about 4 or about 12 weeks).

Study-wide findings and caveats: Close to half of all spike-specific TCRs reportedly target regions of the variants that are unmutated.

TCRdb's copy holds only in-frame clones and misses some; the assay was immunoSEQ multiplex PCR. Among 80,000 to 130,000 clones listed, about 89% were seen once. For this clone: Its antigen is still unknown.

Germline-derived CDR1 and CDR2 are GTSNPN and SVGIG (reference sequence). The CDR3 extends over 14 amino acids. Trimming cost V 5 bases and J 0 bases, with 11 bases left between them. Sequences were derived from peripheral blood, sampled on day 0 of AZD1222 vaccination. The chain recombines TRBV30 with TRBJ1-5; weak D call: TRBD1 (5 bases). This sequence originates from an adult in good health. The CDR3 loop reads CAWAQGNSNQPQHF. In DNA form, the CDR3 reads TGTGCCTGGGCCCAGGGAAATAGCAATCAGCCCCAGCATTTT.